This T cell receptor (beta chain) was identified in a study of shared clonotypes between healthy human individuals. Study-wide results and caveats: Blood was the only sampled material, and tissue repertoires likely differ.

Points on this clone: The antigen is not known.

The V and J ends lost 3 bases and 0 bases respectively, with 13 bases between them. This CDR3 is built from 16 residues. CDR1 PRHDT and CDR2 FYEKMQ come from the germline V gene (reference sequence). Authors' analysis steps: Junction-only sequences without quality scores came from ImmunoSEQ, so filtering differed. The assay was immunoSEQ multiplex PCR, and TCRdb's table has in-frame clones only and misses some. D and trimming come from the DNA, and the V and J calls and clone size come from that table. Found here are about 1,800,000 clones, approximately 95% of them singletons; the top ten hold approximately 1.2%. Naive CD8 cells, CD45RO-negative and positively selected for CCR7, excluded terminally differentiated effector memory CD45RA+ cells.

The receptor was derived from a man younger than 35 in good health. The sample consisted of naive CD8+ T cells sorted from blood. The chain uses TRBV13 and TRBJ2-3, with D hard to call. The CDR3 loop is CASSFITGTSTDTQYF. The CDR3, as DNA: TGTGCCAGCAGCTTCATTACTGGTACTAGCACAGATACGCAGTATTTT.